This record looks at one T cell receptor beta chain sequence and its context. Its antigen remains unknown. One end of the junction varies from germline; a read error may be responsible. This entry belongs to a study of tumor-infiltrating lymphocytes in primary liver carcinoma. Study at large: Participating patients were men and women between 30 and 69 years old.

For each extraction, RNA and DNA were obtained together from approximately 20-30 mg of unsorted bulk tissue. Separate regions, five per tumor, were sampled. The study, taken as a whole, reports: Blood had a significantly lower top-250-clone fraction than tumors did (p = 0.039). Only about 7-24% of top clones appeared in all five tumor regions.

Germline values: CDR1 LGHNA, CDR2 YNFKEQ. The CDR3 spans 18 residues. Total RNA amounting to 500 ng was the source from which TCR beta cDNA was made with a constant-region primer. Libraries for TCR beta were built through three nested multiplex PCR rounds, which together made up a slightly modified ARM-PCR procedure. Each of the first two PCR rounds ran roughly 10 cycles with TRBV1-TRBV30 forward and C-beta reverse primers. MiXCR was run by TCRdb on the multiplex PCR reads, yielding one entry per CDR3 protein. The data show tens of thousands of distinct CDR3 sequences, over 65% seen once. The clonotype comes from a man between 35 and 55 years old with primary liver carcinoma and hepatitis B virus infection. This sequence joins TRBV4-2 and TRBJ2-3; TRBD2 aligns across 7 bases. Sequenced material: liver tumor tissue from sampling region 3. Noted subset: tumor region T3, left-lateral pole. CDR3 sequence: CASSQAALLAAATDMQYF. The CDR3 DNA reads TGTGCCAGCAGCCAAGCGGCGCTTCTAGCGGCAGCGACAGATATGCAGTATTTT.